The source of this T cell receptor (beta chain) is a study of blood T cell repertoires in COVID-19. This CDR3 region has 17 residues. Germline CDR1 reads KGHSH; CDR2 reads LQKENI. V gave up 1 base and J gave up 2 bases; unmatched junction bases: 7. Method: immunoSEQ multiplex PCR; TCRdb's copy keeps in-frame clones and lacks some. The table records tens of thousands of clones, under 85% of them present only once. The sequencing sample was made of peripheral blood. This chain joins TRBV18 and TRBJ2-3; TRBD2 matches at 9 bases. This TCR came from a man between 65 and 79 years old with acute or convalescent COVID-19. CDR3 coding DNA: TGTGCCAGCTCACCACTGGGTAGCGGGAGTTCCACAGATACGCAGTATTTT. It yields the protein CASSPLGSGSSTDTQYF.